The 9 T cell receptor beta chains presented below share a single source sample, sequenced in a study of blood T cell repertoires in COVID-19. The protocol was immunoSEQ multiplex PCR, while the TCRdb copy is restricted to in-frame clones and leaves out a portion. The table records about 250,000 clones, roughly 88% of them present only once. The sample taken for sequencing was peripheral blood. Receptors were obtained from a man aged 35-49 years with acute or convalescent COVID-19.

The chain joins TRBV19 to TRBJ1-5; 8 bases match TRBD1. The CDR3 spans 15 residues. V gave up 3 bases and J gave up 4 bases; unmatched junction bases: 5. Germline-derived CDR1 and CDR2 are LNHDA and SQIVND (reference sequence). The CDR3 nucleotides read TGTGCCAGTAGTATCCACAGGGGGGAGAATCAGCCCCAGCATTTT. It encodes CASSIHRGENQPQHF.

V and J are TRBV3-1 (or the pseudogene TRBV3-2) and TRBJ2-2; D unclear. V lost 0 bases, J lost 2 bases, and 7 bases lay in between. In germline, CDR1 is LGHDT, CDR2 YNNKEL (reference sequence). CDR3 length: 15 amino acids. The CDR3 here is CASSQDPLNTGELFF. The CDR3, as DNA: TGTGCCAGCAGCCAAGATCCCCTTAACACCGGGGAGCTGTTTTTT.

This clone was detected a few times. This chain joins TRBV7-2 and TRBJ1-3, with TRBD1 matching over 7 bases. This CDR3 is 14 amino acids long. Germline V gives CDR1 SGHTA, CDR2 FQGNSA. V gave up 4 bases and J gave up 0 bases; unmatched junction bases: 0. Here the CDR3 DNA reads TGTGCCAGCAGCTGGGACAGCTCTGGAAACACCATATATTTT. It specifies CASSWDSSGNTIYF.

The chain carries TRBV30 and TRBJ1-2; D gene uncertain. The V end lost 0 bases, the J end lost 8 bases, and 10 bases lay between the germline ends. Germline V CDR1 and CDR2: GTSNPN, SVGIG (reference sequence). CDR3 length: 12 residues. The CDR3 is CAWSVAPRGYTF. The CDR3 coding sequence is TGTGCCTGGAGTGTAGCCCCCCGGGGCTACACCTTC.

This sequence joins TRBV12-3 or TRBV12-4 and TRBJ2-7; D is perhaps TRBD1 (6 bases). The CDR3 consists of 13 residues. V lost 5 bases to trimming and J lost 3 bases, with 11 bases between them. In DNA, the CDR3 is TGTGCCAGCAGTCCCCGGACAGTCTACGAGCAGTACTTC. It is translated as CASSPRTVYEQYF.

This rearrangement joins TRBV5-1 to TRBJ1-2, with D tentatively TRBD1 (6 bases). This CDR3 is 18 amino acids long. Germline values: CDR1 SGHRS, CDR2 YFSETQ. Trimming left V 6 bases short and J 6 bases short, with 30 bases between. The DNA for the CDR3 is TGCGCCAGCACTCGAAGTGGGACAAAGAGAGGGGGTGAGGATGGCTACACCTTC. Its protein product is CASTRSGTKRGGEDGYTF.

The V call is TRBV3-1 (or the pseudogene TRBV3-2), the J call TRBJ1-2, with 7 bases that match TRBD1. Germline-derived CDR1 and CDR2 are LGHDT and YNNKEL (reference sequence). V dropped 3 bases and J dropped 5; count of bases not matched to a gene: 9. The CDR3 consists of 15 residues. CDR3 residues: CASSHQTGDTYGYTF. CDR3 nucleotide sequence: TGTGCCAGCAGCCACCAAACAGGGGACACATATGGCTACACCTTC.

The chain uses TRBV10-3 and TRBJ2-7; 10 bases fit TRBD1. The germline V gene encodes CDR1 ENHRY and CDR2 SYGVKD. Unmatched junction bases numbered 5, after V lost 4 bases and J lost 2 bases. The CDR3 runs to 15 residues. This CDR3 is CAISARDRGTYEQYF. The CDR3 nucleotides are TGTGCCATCAGTGCGAGGGACAGGGGAACCTACGAGCAGTACTTC.

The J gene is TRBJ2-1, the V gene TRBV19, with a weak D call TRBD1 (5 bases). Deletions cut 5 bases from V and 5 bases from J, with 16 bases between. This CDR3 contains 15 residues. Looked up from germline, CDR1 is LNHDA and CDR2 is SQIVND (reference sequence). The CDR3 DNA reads TGTGCCAGTAGTCCGCAACCCAGGGCAGACAATGAGCAGTTCTTC. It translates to CASSPQPRADNEQFF.